The rows below give T cell receptor beta chains drawn from one sample of a study of blood T cells in healthy people across ages. TCRdb reanalysed the 5' RACE reads using MiXCR and keeps one entry per CDR3 protein. This sample carries approximately 1,700,000 distinct CDR3 sequences, about two fifths of them seen once, and the ten largest clones take about 23%. The sample taken for sequencing was blood. Receptors were obtained from a human donor in good health. Both conserved end residues are part of each CDR3. The D gene is left open where the match is weak. The size field is filled for only some rows; it gives once, few, many or a size class.

v_call	j_call	d_call	clone_size	cdr3_nt	cdr3_aa
TRBV12-3/TRBV12-4	TRBJ2-1	TRBD1	many	TGTGCCAGCAGCCCGGGACAGATTTCCTACAATGAGCAGTTCTTC	CASSPGQISYNEQFF
TRBV6-5	TRBJ1-5	TRBD1	.	TGTGCCACCTCTAGGACAGGCTATAGCAATCAGCCCCAGCATTTT	CATSRTGYSNQPQHF
TRBV7-2	TRBJ1-1	.	few	TGTGCCAGCAGCTCCAGTAGACTCGGAGTAACATTGAACACTGAAGCTTTCTTT	CASSSSRLGVTLNTEAFF
TRBV29-1	TRBJ2-5	TRBD2	.	TGCAGCGTGCGAGCGGGGGGGCAGCAAGAGACCCAGTACTTC	CSVRAGGQQETQYF
TRBV19	TRBJ1-2	TRBD1	.	TGTGCCAGGAGCCGGGACAGGGGATATGGCTACACCTTC	CARSRDRGYGYTF
TRBV5-1	TRBJ1-5	.	few	TGCGCCAGCAGCTTTGTCGGGGGTCCGGATCAGCCCCAGCATTTT	CASSFVGGPDQPQHF
TRBV28	TRBJ2-7	TRBD1	few	TGTGCCAGCAGTTTAGTTTTAGGGGGACAGGGTTTCTTCGGCGAGCAGTACTTC	CASSLVLGGQGFFGEQYF
TRBV6-2/TRBV6-3	TRBJ1-2	.	.	TGTGCCAGCAGTTACTCGAGCCAAAGGATCGGCTACACCTTC	CASSYSSQRIGYTF
TRBV20-1	TRBJ2-7	TRBD2	.	TGCAGTGCTCCCCTCGGGACTAGCGCGGTCTACGAGCAGTACTTC	CSAPLGTSAVYEQYF
TRBV6-2/TRBV6-3	TRBJ2-7	.	few	TGTGCCAGCGGTTACGACGGGAACTACGAGCAGTACTTC	CASGYDGNYEQYF
TRBV20-1	TRBJ2-7	.	few	TGCGGTGCTACGGACGAGGATGGGGGCGAGCAGTACTTC	CGATDEDGGEQYF
TRBV28	TRBJ2-6	.	few	TGTGCCAGCAGTGCCACTGGAGGCCCTGGGGCCAACGTCCTGACTTTC	CASSATGGPGANVLTF
TRBV10-3	TRBJ2-3	.	few	TGTGCCATCAGCCTGGGGAGAGCTGCAGATACGCAGTATTTT	CAISLGRAADTQYF
TRBV5-1	TRBJ2-5	.	.	TGCGCCAGCAGACTCGGCAACCAAGAGACCCAGTACTTC	CASRLGNQETQYF
TRBV7-2	TRBJ1-2	.	.	TGTGCCAGCAGCTTCGCCGGGACGGCCTATGGCTACACCTTC	CASSFAGTAYGYTF
TRBV20-1	TRBJ2-3	TRBD2	few	TGCAGTTCGACTAGCGGGGTGACAGATACGCAGTATTTT	CSSTSGVTDTQYF
TRBV27	TRBJ2-7	TRBD1	few	TGTGCCAGCAGTTCCGCCCTCGGGACAGGGGCCTACGAGCAGTACTTC	CASSSALGTGAYEQYF
TRBV6-6	TRBJ2-7	TRBD1	.	TGTGCCAGCAGGACAGGGAGCCTCTACGAGCAGTACTTC	CASRTGSLYEQYF
TRBV7-2	TRBJ2-5	TRBD1	.	TGTGCCAGCAGCTTAGTTGGTCAGGGGGCATCCTGGGGGACCCAGTACTTC	CASSLVGQGASWGTQYF
TRBV20-1	TRBJ2-4	TRBD1	.	TGCAGTGCTAGGGCAGGACAGGATCTAGCCAAAAACATTCAGTACTTC	CSARAGQDLAKNIQYF
TRBV5-1	TRBJ2-3	TRBD2	many	TGCGCCAGCAGTCCAGGACTAGCGGTAAACACAGATACGCAGTATTTT	CASSPGLAVNTDTQYF
TRBV29-1	TRBJ1-2	TRBD1	.	TGCAGCGTTGCTAGGACAGGGGGCGCCGTTAACTATGGCTACACCTTC	CSVARTGGAVNYGYTF
TRBV3-1	TRBJ1-6	.	.	TGTGCCAGCAACGCGGTAGATAATTCACCCCTCCACTTT	CASNAVDNSPLHF
TRBV7-3	TRBJ1-2	.	once	TGTGCCAGCAGCCTGGGGAGGACAGACCTAATACCCTATGGCTACACCTTC	CASSLGRTDLIPYGYTF
TRBV7-2	TRBJ2-3	TRBD2	few	TGTGCCAGCATAGGCGGGGGGGCTGCCCTCTTAACAGATACGCAGTATTTT	CASIGGGAALLTDTQYF
TRBV10-3	TRBJ2-5	.	few	TGTGCCATCAGCCCAGGGACACTGCAAGAGACCCAGTACTTC	CAISPGTLQETQYF
TRBV29-1	TRBJ1-4	.	.	TGCAGCGTTGAACTGGGTAATGAAAAACTGTTTTTT	CSVELGNEKLFF
TRBV4-3	TRBJ1-1	TRBD1	.	TGCGCCAGCAGCCAAATGGACAGGAGGAACACTGAAGCTTTCTTT	CASSQMDRRNTEAFF
TRBV5-6	TRBJ2-7	.	few	TGTGCCAGCAGCTTGATCTGGGGGGAGTCCTACGAGCAGTACTTC	CASSLIWGESYEQYF
TRBV12-3/TRBV12-4	TRBJ2-7	.	.	TGTGCCAGCAGTTTTGAGAGGGGACTCGAGCAGTACTTC	CASSFERGLEQYF
TRBV5-1	TRBJ2-3	TRBD2	.	TGCGCCAGCAGCTCCCTCGGAATAGCGGGAGATACGCGGTATTTT	CASSSLGIAGDTRYF
TRBV7-2	TRBJ2-7	.	few	TGTGCCAGCAGCCCTTACGTCGAGCAGTACTTC	CASSPYVEQYF
TRBV7-2	TRBJ2-6	.	many	TGTGCCAGCAGCCAAGGTGGGGCCAACGTCCTGACTTTC	CASSQGGANVLTF
TRBV7-2	TRBJ2-3	.	once	TGTGCCAGCAGCTTAGAATCTGGCTATAGCACAGATCCGCAGTATTTT	CASSLESGYSTDPQYF
TRBV5-1	TRBJ1-2	TRBD1	.	TGCGCCAGCAGCTTGGCGGACAGGACTAACTATGGCTACACCTTC	CASSLADRTNYGYTF
TRBV6-2/TRBV6-3	TRBJ1-1	.	.	TGTGCCAGCAGTTATCCGGACTTAGAAGCTTTCTTT	CASSYPDLEAFF
TRBV24-1	TRBJ1-2	TRBD1	.	TGTGCCACCAGTGAGGACAGGTTCAACTATGGCTACACCTTC	CATSEDRFNYGYTF
TRBV3-1	TRBJ2-4	TRBD1	.	TGTGCCAGCAGCCAAGGGTTGACAGGGCAGTACTTC	CASSQGLTGQYF
TRBV21-1	TRBJ2-7	.	once	TGTGCCAGCAGCAAAATCGACCGGGACAGGCGGAACTACGAGCAGTACTTC	CASSKIDRDRRNYEQYF
TRBV5-1	TRBJ2-1	.	.	TGCGCCAGCAGCTTGGAGCAGGGAGACAATGAGCAGTTCTTC	CASSLEQGDNEQFF
TRBV12-3/TRBV12-4	TRBJ2-1	.	few	TGTGCCAGCAACTTAAGGGGGAGAGCCTACAATGAGCAGTTCTTC	CASNLRGRAYNEQFF
TRBV7-8	TRBJ2-5	.	.	TGTGCCAGCAGCTTAGGGGGTGGATCAGGAGAGGCCCAGTACTTC	CASSLGGGSGEAQYF
TRBV5-8	TRBJ2-3	.	.	TGTGCCAGCAGCCTGCCCGGGACAAGCACAGATACGCAGTATTTT	CASSLPGTSTDTQYF
TRBV2	TRBJ2-2	TRBD2	.	TGTGCCAGCAGTCCGGGACTACTGAACACCGGGGAGCTGTTTTTT	CASSPGLLNTGELFF
TRBV28	TRBJ2-1	TRBD1	.	TGTGCCAGCAGTTGGGGGCAGGGGGAGACAAATGAGCAGTTCTTC	CASSWGQGETNEQFF
TRBV7-9	TRBJ2-5	.	.	TGTGCCAGCAGTTCTCCCACTAAACAAGAGACCCAGTACTTC	CASSSPTKQETQYF
TRBV3-1	TRBJ1-1	.	many	TGTGCCAGCAGCCAAGACGGGGCAGGAGGTTCTGAAGCTTTCTTT	CASSQDGAGGSEAFF
TRBV15	TRBJ2-7	TRBD2	once	TGTGCCACCAGCAGAGATCGGGAGGCAGGCTACTACGAGCAGTACTTC	CATSRDREAGYYEQYF
TRBV4-2	TRBJ2-5	.	.	TGTGCCAGCAGCCGTCGGTACCAAGAGACCCAGTACTTC	CASSRRYQETQYF
TRBV12-3/TRBV12-4	TRBJ1-5	.	few	TGTGCCAGCAGTACGCTGTCGTCGAATCAGCCCCAGCATTTT	CASSTLSSNQPQHF
TRBV20-1	TRBJ1-2	.	.	.	CSAQSGARSYGCTF
TRBV20-1	TRBJ2-6	.	.	TGCAGTGCTAGAGACTTAAAAGAGAGCTCTGGGGCCAACGTCCTGACTTTC	CSARDLKESSGANVLTF
TRBV7-2	TRBJ2-1	.	many	TGTGCCAGCACCCCCGGGATAGCGAACTACAATGAGCAGTTCTTC	CASTPGIANYNEQFF
TRBV28	TRBJ1-4	.	.	TGTGCCAGCAGTTTCGCGGGGAGTGAAAAACTGTTTTTT	CASSFAGSEKLFF